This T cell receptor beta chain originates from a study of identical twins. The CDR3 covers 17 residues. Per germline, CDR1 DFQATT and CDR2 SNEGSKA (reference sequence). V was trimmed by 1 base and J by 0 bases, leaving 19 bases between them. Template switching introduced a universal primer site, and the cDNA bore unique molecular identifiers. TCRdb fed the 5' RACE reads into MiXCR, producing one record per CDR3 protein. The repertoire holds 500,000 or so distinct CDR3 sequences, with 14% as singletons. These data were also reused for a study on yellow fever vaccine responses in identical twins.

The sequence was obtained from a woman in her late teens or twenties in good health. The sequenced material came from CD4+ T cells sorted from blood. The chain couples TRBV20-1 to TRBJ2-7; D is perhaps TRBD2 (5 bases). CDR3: CSARAVSGGGSSYEQYF. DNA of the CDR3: TGCAGTGCTAGAGCCGTATCCGGCGGAGGTTCCTCCTACGAGCAGTACTTC.